Listed here are 25 T cell receptor beta chains from one sample, sequenced in a study of blood T cell repertoires in COVID-19. The table came from immunoSEQ multiplex PCR; TCRdb's copy has only in-frame clones and leaves some out. The sample includes about 160,000 clones, about nine tenths of them seen just once. The specimen was PBMCs or T cells enriched from blood (not recorded which). The origin of the receptors is a woman aged 40 to 55 who had been exposed to COVID-19.

CDR3 DNA: TGTGCCAGCAGTAGAGGACAGGGGGCCTACAATGAGCAGTTCTTC. Its translation: CASSRGQGAYNEQFF. The rearrangement uses TRBV2 and TRBJ2-1, with 10 bases that match TRBD1. V was pared by 5 bases and J by 2 bases, with 3 bases of the junction left unmatched. CDR3 length equals 15 residues. Germline V gene sequence: CDR1 SNHLY, CDR2 FYNNEI.

The gene calls are TRBV20-1 and TRBJ2-1; TRBD2 matches at 8 bases. Germline V gives CDR1 DFQATT, CDR2 SNEGSKA (reference sequence). Germline trimming cut 3 bases from V and 0 bases from J; bases unmatched to any gene: 4. This CDR3 region has 15 residues. The CDR3, as DNA: TGCAGTGCTAGTACAAGCGGGGGCTCCTACAATGAGCAGTTCTTC. Protein product: CSASTSGGSYNEQFF.

The V gene is TRBV19, the J gene TRBJ1-1; TRBD1 matches 9 bases. The CDR3 sequence is 15 residues long. Per the germline V gene, CDR1 is LNHDA and CDR2 is SQIVND (reference sequence). Trimming cost V 9 bases and J 5 bases; bases outside gene matches: 13. CDR3 sequence: CASSGTGLPLTEAFF. CDR3 DNA: TGTGCCAGCTCAGGGACAGGGTTGCCCCTAACTGAAGCTTTCTTT.

This rearrangement joins TRBV28 to TRBJ1-5; D not certain. Germline assignment: CDR1 MDHEN and CDR2 SYDVKM. V dropped 3 bases and J dropped 0 bases, with 15 bases sitting between them. CDR3 length: 17 residues. CDR3 nucleotides: TGTGCCAGCAGTTTCCCTAATTTCGATTATAGCAATCAGCCCCAGCATTTT. This translates into CASSFPNFDYSNQPQHF.

J is TRBJ1-1 and V is TRBV9; 10 bases align to TRBD1. This CDR3 comprises 16 residues. Germline CDR1 is SGDLS and CDR2 is YYNGEE. The trim removed 0 bases at V and 3 bases at J, leaving 5 bases unmatched. The CDR3 DNA sequence: TGTGCCAGCAGCGTAGTTAGGACAGGGGGTTACACTGAAGCTTTCTTT. Residues: CASSVVRTGGYTEAFF.

The V call is TRBV7-2, the J call TRBJ2-3; 8 bases match TRBD2. The V and J ends lost 3 bases and 6 bases, in that order; junction bases with no gene match: 8. Germline V gene lookup returns CDR1 SGHTA and CDR2 FQGNSA. The length of the CDR3 is 15 residues. CDR3 coding DNA: TGTGCCAGCAGCTTTACTAGCGGCCCCGGGGATACGCAGTATTTT. Its protein is CASSFTSGPGDTQYF.

The chain carries TRBV25-1 and TRBJ1-1, with 8 bases lining up with TRBD1. CDR1 MGHDK and CDR2 SYGVNS come from the germline V gene. J gave up 5 bases and V 4 bases, and 9 bases lay outside the gene matches. The CDR3 totals 15 residues. CDR3 sequence: CASSGETGVRTEAFF. The CDR3 DNA follows: TGTGCCAGCAGTGGAGAGACAGGGGTAAGGACTGAAGCTTTCTTT.

The rearrangement links TRBV7-2 to TRBJ2-1; possible D gene TRBD1, 7 bases. CDR1 is SGHTA and CDR2 is FQGNSA in the germline V gene. The V end was cut by 0 bases, the J end by 8 bases, with 23 bases between. CDR3 length: 18 amino acids. This CDR3 is CASSLAYTGRGVRDEQFF. CDR3 coding DNA: TGTGCCAGCAGCTTAGCCTATACTGGCAGGGGGGTTCGGGATGAGCAGTTCTTC.

The chain couples TRBV7-8 to TRBJ2-3, with D possibly TRBD1 on 8 matching bases. V shed 5 bases and J shed 4 bases, with 19 bases lying between them. CDR3 size: 16 residues. The germline CDR1 and CDR2 sequences are SGHVS and FQNEAQ. The DNA for the CDR3 is TGTGCCAGCAGCCCCAGGGGGCGGGGGAACGCAGATACGCAGTATTTT. The encoded protein is CASSPRGRGNADTQYF.

The V and J genes are TRBV11-2 and TRBJ1-5; D gene uncertain. The CDR3 loop spans 15 amino acids. Trimming took 5 bases from V and 6 from J, leaving 17 bases between them. Per germline, CDR1 SGHAT and CDR2 FQNNGV. CDR3 DNA sequence: TGTGCCAGCAGCGCCGGTCACGAGGTTATTCAGCCCCAGCATTTT. Its protein is CASSAGHEVIQPQHF.

The V and J genes are TRBV7-9 and TRBJ2-1, with 9 bases lining up with TRBD2. The CDR3 is 12 residues long. The V gene's germline CDR1 is SEHNR and CDR2 FQNEAQ (reference sequence). Trimming took 1 base from V and 14 from J; bases not matched to a gene: 3. This chain's CDR3 is CASSLEVAGEFF. The CDR3, as DNA: TGTGCCAGCAGCTTAGAAGTAGCGGGGGAGTTCTTC.

V is TRBV7-9 and J is TRBJ1-5, with a tentative D call TRBD1 (5 bases). CDR3 length equals 13 residues. With 3 bases removed from V and 8 bases from J, the gap between germline ends came to 11 bases. CDR1 is SEHNR, CDR2 FQNEAQ, per germline (reference sequence). The DNA of the CDR3 is TGTGCCAGCAGCTTTGGCAGGGTAGAGCCCCAGCATTTT. This sequence encodes CASSFGRVEPQHF.

This clone has just one count. The V and J genes are TRBV15 and TRBJ2-2; no clear D. This CDR3 has 15 amino acids. Germline lookup yields CDR1 LNHNV and CDR2 YYDKDF (reference sequence). V was trimmed by 6 bases and J by 3 bases, leaving 14 bases between them. DNA of the CDR3: TGTGCCACCAGGCGAGGCGGCCGGGACACCGGGGAGCTGTTTTTT. It yields the protein CATRRGGRDTGELFF.

This clone was seen a handful of times. The rearrangement links TRBV19 to TRBJ1-1; 12 bases line up with TRBD1. Germline CDR1 LNHDA, CDR2 SQIVND (reference sequence). The CDR3 has 17 residues. Trimming took 5 bases from V and 1 from J; bases not matched to a gene: 8. The CDR3 DNA reads as TGTGCCAGTAGTCCGATGGGGACAGGGGGCAAGAACACTGAAGCTTTCTTT. It codes for CASSPMGTGGKNTEAFF.

CDR3 in DNA: TGTGCCAGCAGCGGGGGGGGGACCATTGTGTTTTTT. Protein product: CASSGGGTIVFF. The chain joins TRBV28 to TRBJ1-4; maybe TRBD1 (5 bases). The V and J ends lost 6 bases and 15 bases respectively, with 17 bases between them. Germline V CDR1 and CDR2: MDHEN, SYDVKM. This CDR3 has 12 amino acids.

The chain recombines TRBV9 with TRBJ1-5; TRBD1 matches 7 bases. Germline CDR1 is SGDLS and CDR2 is YYNGEE. J lost 1 base, V lost 3 bases, and 1 base had no gene match. This CDR3 is built from 14 residues. The CDR3 DNA follows: TGTGCCAGCAGCGAACAGGGGAGCAATCAGCCCCAGCATTTT. Protein sequence: CASSEQGSNQPQHF. Using reference TRBV9 and TRBJ1-5 for the parts outside the CDR3, the full variable domain is DSGVTQTPKHLITATGQRVTLRCSPRSGDLSVYWYQQSLDQGLQFLIQYYNGEERAKGNILERFSAQQFPDLHSELNLSSLELGDSALYFCASSEQGSNQPQHFGDGTRLSIL.

This clone was recorded a few times. This chain joins TRBV24-1 and TRBJ1-5; the D gene is possibly TRBD1 (6 bases). The CDR3 contains 18 residues. V lost 0 bases and J 6 bases, leaving 20 bases between the germline ends. Per germline, CDR1 KGHDR and CDR2 SFDVKD. DNA for the CDR3: TGTGCCACCAGTGATTTGCGAAAGGGACACGTTCTCGCTCAGCCCCAGCATTTT. It encodes CATSDLRKGHVLAQPQHF.

V usage is TRBV7-8 and J usage is TRBJ1-6, with 10 bases matching TRBD1. The germline gives CDR1 SGHVS, CDR2 FQNEAQ. Trimming cost V 5 bases and J 10 bases; bases outside gene matches: 8. This CDR3 is 15 amino acids long. In DNA, the CDR3 is TGTGCCAGCAGCCCGGGGACAGGGGTACACTCACCCCTCCACTTT. Translated, it gives CASSPGTGVHSPLHF.

The chain joins TRBV5-4 to TRBJ1-1, with 11 bases that match TRBD1. Looked up from germline, CDR1 is SGHNT and CDR2 is YYREEE (reference sequence). The V and J ends lost 4 bases and 11 bases, in that order; junction bases with no gene match: 4. This CDR3 region has 12 residues. CDR3 coding DNA: TGTGCCAGCAGCACCCGGACAGGGGGCGCTTTCTTT. Translating it yields CASSTRTGGAFF.

The chain links TRBV28 to TRBJ2-7; D possibly corresponds to TRBD1 (6 bases). This CDR3 has 12 amino acids. Germline loops: CDR1 MDHEN, CDR2 SYDVKM. Deletions cut 3 bases from V and 7 bases from J, with 10 bases between. CDR3 in DNA: TGTGCCAGCAGTTTGCCAACAGGGGAGCAGTACTTC. It yields the protein CASSLPTGEQYF.

The chain combines TRBV6-5 with TRBJ2-1; 12 bases map to TRBD2. The V gene end was trimmed by 7 bases and the J gene end by 3 bases; junction bases not matched to a gene: 1. Looked up from germline, CDR1 is MNHEY and CDR2 is SVGAGI. The CDR3 runs to 14 residues. The DNA for the CDR3 is TGTGCCAGCATGGGACTAGCGGGCTACAATGAGCAGTTCTTC. This sequence encodes CASMGLAGYNEQFF.

The sample holds a few counts of this clone. CDR3 nucleotide sequence: TGTGCCAGCAGCTCCCTACCCGGCGGATATGGCTACACCTTC. As protein: CASSSLPGGYGYTF. The gene calls are TRBV7-2 and TRBJ1-2; D uncertain. V shed 4 bases and J shed 5 bases, with 14 bases lying between them. The CDR3 runs 14 residues. Germline lookup yields CDR1 SGHTA and CDR2 FQGNSA.

The chain couples TRBV2 to TRBJ1-2, with D possibly matching TRBD1 (5 bases). Germline V gene lookup returns CDR1 SNHLY and CDR2 FYNNEI. The CDR3 is 14 amino acids. V was trimmed by 10 bases and J by 4 bases, leaving 19 bases between them. CDR3 loop: CAILQGRAIYGYTF. The DNA of the CDR3 is TGTGCCATCCTCCAGGGCAGGGCGATCTATGGCTACACCTTC.

This chain connects TRBV5-1 to TRBJ2-5, with TRBD1 matching over 7 bases. This CDR3 spans 19 amino acids. Germline loops: CDR1 SGHRS, CDR2 YFSETQ. Germline trimming cut 4 bases from V and 1 base from J; bases unmatched to any gene: 19. The CDR3 sequence: CASSPGQGVALTIQETQYF. DNA for the CDR3: TGCGCCAGCAGCCCGGGGCAGGGGGTGGCTCTTACAATCCAAGAGACCCAGTACTTC.

This chain connects TRBV5-1 to TRBJ2-7; 9 bases agree with TRBD1. The germline V gene has CDR1 SGHRS and CDR2 YFSETQ. The V gene end was trimmed by 4 bases and the J gene end by 6 bases; junction bases not matched to a gene: 8. The CDR3 contains 14 residues. This CDR3 is CASSSRDRVSEQYF. In nucleotides, the CDR3 is TGCGCCAGCAGCAGCCGGGACAGGGTATCCGAGCAGTACTTC.